This T cell receptor (beta chain) comes out of a study of OX40 agonist ivuxolimab in advanced cancers. The overall study: Patient treatment consisted of intravenous ivuxolimab administration every 2 weeks at 0.01 to 10 mg/kg. Subjects had a mean age of around 60 years, with a range of roughly 23 to 79; less than 90% were male.

Some clones are missing from TCRdb's copy, which holds only in-frame ones; the method was immunoSEQ multiplex PCR. The sample consists of 50,000 or so clones, roughly 84% of them appearing once. This clone was recorded only once. Its antigen remains unidentified. This CDR3 is built from 18 residues. The trim removed 6 bases at V and 0 bases at J, leaving 14 bases unmatched. Germline loops: CDR1 SGHVS, CDR2 FQNEAQ. The study, taken as a whole, reports: Averaged across samples, CD8+ T cells carried more expanded clones than CD4+ did. Circulating CD4+ and CD8+ T cells showed clonal expansion by week 6 at 0.1 to 3.0 mg/kg.

The sequencing used CD4+ or CD8+ T cells sorted from blood, collected in a trial of the OX40 agonist ivuxolimab. This receptor was obtained from an adult with an advanced solid tumor such as melanoma, head and neck, liver or kidney cancer. The chain recombines TRBV7-8 with TRBJ2-1; TRBD1 agrees at 7 bases. The CDR3 DNA sequence: TGTGCCAGCAGTTCTAACCGACAGGGTTATAGCTCCTACAATGAGCAGTTCTTC. Translating gives CASSSNRQGYSSYNEQFF.